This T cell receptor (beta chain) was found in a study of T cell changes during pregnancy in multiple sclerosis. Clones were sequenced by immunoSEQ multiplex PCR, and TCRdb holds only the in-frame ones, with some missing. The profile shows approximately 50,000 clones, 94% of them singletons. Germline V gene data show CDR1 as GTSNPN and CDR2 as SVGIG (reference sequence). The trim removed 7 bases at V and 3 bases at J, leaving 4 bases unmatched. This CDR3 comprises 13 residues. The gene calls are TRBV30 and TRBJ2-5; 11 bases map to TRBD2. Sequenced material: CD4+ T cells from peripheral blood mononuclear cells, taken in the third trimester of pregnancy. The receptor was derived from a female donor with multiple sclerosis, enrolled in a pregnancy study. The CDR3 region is CASSGLAEETQYF. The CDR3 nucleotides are TGTGCCTCTTCGGGACTAGCGGAAGAGACCCAGTACTTC.